A single sample is the source of the 25 T cell receptor beta chains below, sequenced in a study of T cells after yellow fever vaccination. TCRdb reprocessed the 5' RACE reads via MiXCR and lists one record per CDR3 protein. Among under 550,000 distinct CDR3 sequences listed, about a fifth were seen once. The material was PBMCs, obtained about 20 days after the first yellow fever vaccination. The receptors originated from a man aged 18 to 30 who received the YFV17D yellow fever vaccine.

This clonotype appeared a single time. J is TRBJ1-2 and V is TRBV12-3 or TRBV12-4; D is ambiguous. V lost 3 bases to trimming and J lost 3 bases, with 11 bases between them. This CDR3 is 14 amino acids long. The CDR3 nucleotides are TGTGCCAGCAGTTTCGACCCGGGAGACTATGGCTACACCTTC. It is translated as CASSFDPGDYGYTF.

The CDR3 sequence: CASSVARDREYNEQFF. CDR3 sequence (DNA): TGTGCCAGCAGCGTAGCCCGGGACAGGGAATACAATGAGCAGTTCTTC. The rearrangement joins TRBV9 to TRBJ2-1, with 9 bases that match TRBD1. Germline CDR1 and CDR2: SGDLS and YYNGEE. V shed 0 bases, J shed 4 bases, and the junction held 5 bases outside the gene matches. The CDR3 consists of 16 residues.

In this sample, this clonotype turned up many times. V usage is TRBV24-1 and J usage is TRBJ1-6, with TRBD1 matching 7 bases. V gave up 3 bases and J gave up 6 bases; unmatched junction bases: 7. This CDR3 spans 16 amino acids. In germline, CDR1 is KGHDR, CDR2 SFDVKD. CDR3 sequence (DNA): TGTGCCACCAGTGATACCGCAGGGGGTCCTAATTCACCCCTCCACTTT. It translates to CATSDTAGGPNSPLHF.

This clonotype was recorded a few times. J is TRBJ1-5 and V is TRBV20-1; unclear D gene. The CDR3 spans 14 residues. Germline CDR1 DFQATT, CDR2 SNEGSKA (reference sequence). V lost 3 bases and J 0 bases, leaving 9 bases between the germline ends. The chain's CDR3 is CSASAGYSNQPQHF. The DNA of the CDR3 is TGCAGTGCTAGTGCAGGCTATAGCAATCAGCCCCAGCATTTT.

The rearrangement uses TRBV5-1 and TRBJ2-1; 9 bases align to TRBD1. Losses at the gene ends were 3 bases for V and 6 bases for J; bases not matched to a gene: 4. This CDR3 is built from 14 residues. In germline, CDR1 is SGHRS, CDR2 YFSETQ. CDR3 sequence (DNA): TGCGCCAGCAGCTACGGGACAGGGATCAATGAGCAGTTCTTC. Protein sequence: CASSYGTGINEQFF.

The gene calls are TRBV23-1 and TRBJ1-4; D ambiguous. TRBV23-1 is identified as an open reading frame with a role that is uncertain. V dropped 4 bases and J dropped 2 bases, with 14 bases sitting between them. The CDR3 runs to 16 residues. CDR3: CASSPKSGVTNEKLFF. The CDR3 DNA sequence: TGCGCCAGCAGTCCTAAATCAGGAGTGACTAATGAAAAACTGTTTTTT.

This rearrangement joins TRBV7-9 to TRBJ1-5; D gene uncertain. The V gene lost 3 bases and the J gene lost 2 bases, with 11 bases spanning the gap. Germline CDR1 and CDR2: SEHNR and FQNEAQ (reference sequence). The CDR3 has 15 residues. The CDR3 loop is CASSFGLVGNQPQHF. In DNA, the CDR3 is TGTGCCAGCAGCTTCGGCCTCGTAGGCAATCAGCCCCAGCATTTT.

The V gene is TRBV18, the J gene TRBJ2-1; D remains ambiguous. Looked up from germline, CDR1 is KGHSH and CDR2 is LQKENI. V lost 2 bases, J lost 2 bases, and 13 bases lay in between. This CDR3 is 16 amino acids long. This CDR3 reads CASSPGQVGAYNEQFF. For the CDR3, the DNA is TGTGCCAGCTCACCAGGGCAGGTGGGCGCCTACAATGAGCAGTTCTTC.

The chain is built from TRBV7-2 and TRBJ2-3; D uncertain. V lost 6 bases and J lost 4, with 11 bases in between. CDR3 length equals 13 residues. Germline lookup yields CDR1 SGHTA and CDR2 FQGNSA. CDR3: CASRRSVPDTQYF. Written as DNA, the CDR3 is TGTGCCAGCAGGCGAAGTGTCCCAGATACGCAGTATTTT.

In this sample, this clonotype turned up a few times. J is TRBJ2-1 and V is TRBV6-1; D is possibly TRBD2 (7 bases). CDR1 is MNHNS and CDR2 is SASEGT in the germline V gene. The CDR3 extends over 15 amino acids. V was shortened by 5 bases and J by 6 bases, with 17 bases between the two germline ends. The CDR3 DNA reads TGTGCCAGCAGTCTGGGGGCGGGGGCAGGCAATGAGCAGTTCTTC. Amino acids: CASSLGAGAGNEQFF.

This clonotype was observed at least ten times. This chain links TRBV27 with TRBJ2-3; either TRBD1 or TRBD2 may fit D (6 bases each). The germline gives CDR1 MNHEY, CDR2 SMNVEV (reference sequence). The CDR3 totals 14 residues. V shed 6 bases and J shed 3 bases, with 13 bases lying between them. The CDR3 sequence: CASSHGGLTDTQYF. In nucleotides, the CDR3 is TGTGCCAGCAGCCATGGGGGGCTAACAGATACGCAGTATTTT.

The chain links TRBV6-7 to TRBJ2-5; 7 bases fit TRBD1. TRBV6-7 belongs to the ORF category, with a function that is uncertain. V was clipped by 0 bases and J by 5 bases; unmatched bases: 9. The CDR3 loop spans 16 amino acids. Here the CDR3 DNA reads TGTGCCAGCAGTTACTCCGGGACAGCAGGAAGGGAGACCCAGTACTTC. This gives the protein CASSYSGTAGRETQYF.

The chain carries TRBV27 and TRBJ2-7, with 9 bases matching TRBD2. V lost 2 bases and J lost 4; bases outside the gene matches: 6. CDR3 size: 15 residues. Per the germline V gene, CDR1 is MNHEY and CDR2 is SMNVEV (reference sequence). In DNA form, the CDR3 reads TGTGCCAGCAGTTTAGCTGGCGGGGGGGCGTACGAGCAGTACGTC. It specifies CASSLAGGGAYEQYV.

This chain connects TRBV11-2 to TRBJ2-1; TRBD2 matches at 10 bases. This CDR3 spans 13 amino acids. The V gene's germline CDR1 is SGHAT and CDR2 FQNNGV. V trimming: 3 bases; J trimming: 8 bases; junction bases outside the gene matches: 1. The CDR3 DNA reads TGTGCCAGCAGCTTCGGGACTAGCGATGAGCAGTTCTTC. Its protein product is CASSFGTSDEQFF.

The rearrangement links TRBV4-1 to TRBJ1-4; the D is unclear. This CDR3 comprises 15 residues. Trimming pared 0 bases from V and 7 bases from J, leaving 12 bases between. Germline lookup yields CDR1 MGHRA and CDR2 YSYEKL. The CDR3 loop is CASSQDEGRSEKLFF. DNA for the CDR3: TGCGCCAGCAGCCAAGATGAGGGAAGGAGTGAAAAACTGTTTTTT.

This clonotype was detected only a few times. The J gene is TRBJ1-2, the V gene TRBV5-5; D is ambiguous. Trimming took 1 base from V and 1 from J, leaving 8 bases between them. This CDR3 is built from 14 residues. Germline assignment: CDR1 SGHKS and CDR2 YYEKEE (reference sequence). CDR3 sequence (DNA): TGTGCCAGCAGCTTGCGTCCGTTTAACTATGGCTACACCTTC. Translation gives CASSLRPFNYGYTF.

The J gene is TRBJ2-3, the V gene TRBV9; TRBD2 aligns across 7 bases. J gave up 2 bases and V 5 bases, and 5 bases lay outside the gene matches. Germline assignment: CDR1 SGDLS and CDR2 YYNGEE. There are 14 residues in the CDR3. The DNA for the CDR3 is TGTGCCAGCAGTCGGGACTATAACACAGATACGCAGTATTTT. Amino acid sequence: CASSRDYNTDTQYF.

This clonotype was counted between two and nine times. The rearrangement links TRBV24-1 to TRBJ2-5; 9 bases align to TRBD1. Trimming cost V 5 bases and J 5 bases; bases outside gene matches: 2. The CDR3 runs to 13 residues. The germline V gene encodes CDR1 KGHDR and CDR2 SFDVKD. CDR3 DNA: TGTGCCACCAGTGGACAGGGGGAGGAGACCCAGTACTTC. Translated, it gives CATSGQGEETQYF.

The V gene is TRBV30, the J gene TRBJ1-4; D is undetermined. Trimming took 5 bases from V and 5 from J, leaving 9 bases between them. The CDR3 is 12 residues long. Looked up from germline, CDR1 is GTSNPN and CDR2 is SVGIG (reference sequence). The CDR3: CAWGSSNEKLFF. For the CDR3, the DNA is TGTGCCTGGGGGAGCTCGAATGAAAAACTGTTTTTT.

CDR3 nucleotide sequence: TGTGCCAGCAGCACCCTGGACAGGGGAGTTACAGATACGCAGTATTTT. Translation gives CASSTLDRGVTDTQYF. V is TRBV11-2 and J is TRBJ2-3; 9 positions match TRBD1. The germline CDR1 and CDR2 sequences are SGHAT and FQNNGV. The junction had 9 bases not matched to a gene; V was cut back by 5 bases and J by 3 bases. The CDR3 extends over 16 amino acids.

V and J are TRBV27 and TRBJ2-2; D might be TRBD1 or TRBD2, each matching 5 bases. The CDR3 covers 14 residues. The germline V and J ends were trimmed by 9 bases and 1 base, with 12 bases remaining between them. Germline V gene data show CDR1 as MNHEY and CDR2 as SMNVEV (reference sequence). The chain's CDR3 is CASRDDWNTGELFF. As DNA, the CDR3 is TGTGCCAGTAGGGACGATTGGAACACCGGGGAGCTGTTTTTT.

The chain has TRBV4-2 and TRBJ1-1, with D perhaps TRBD1 (5 bases). The CDR3 is 16 residues long. The germline V gene encodes CDR1 LGHNA and CDR2 YNFKEQ. V lost 4 bases to trimming and J lost 0 bases, with 15 bases between them. The CDR3: CASSLDSSILNTEAFF. DNA of the CDR3: TGTGCCAGCAGCCTTGACAGCTCAATTCTGAACACTGAAGCTTTCTTT.

This chain uses TRBV28 with TRBJ2-7; 7 nucleotides line up with TRBD2. This CDR3 has 14 residues. The trim removed 2 bases at V and 7 bases at J, leaving 8 bases unmatched. Germline V gives CDR1 MDHEN, CDR2 SYDVKM. The CDR3 spells CASSLGGGVAEQYV. CDR3 coding DNA: TGTGCCAGCAGTTTAGGGGGGGGGGTGGCTGAGCAGTACGTC.

This clonotype has at least ten counts. For the CDR3, the DNA is TGTGCCAGCAGCCGCGAAGGGGGGATAGGGGAGCAGTACGTC. Amino acid sequence: CASSREGGIGEQYV. This chain uses TRBV7-9 with TRBJ2-7, with D tentatively TRBD1 or TRBD2 (6 bases each). The V end was cut by 5 bases, the J end by 7 bases, with 18 bases between. The CDR3 spans 14 residues. The germline V gene has CDR1 SEHNR and CDR2 FQNEAQ (reference sequence).

This clonotype has a handful of counts. V gene TRBV5-5 combines with J gene TRBJ2-5, with TRBD2 matching over 8 bases. Germline V gene lookup returns CDR1 SGHKS and CDR2 YYEKEE (reference sequence). The CDR3 has 16 amino acids. J gave up 7 bases and V 2 bases, and 13 bases lay outside the gene matches. The CDR3 DNA reads TGTGCCAGCAGCTTTTCTCGGGGGGGGGACGCAGGGACCCAGTACTTC. This translates into CASSFSRGGDAGTQYF.